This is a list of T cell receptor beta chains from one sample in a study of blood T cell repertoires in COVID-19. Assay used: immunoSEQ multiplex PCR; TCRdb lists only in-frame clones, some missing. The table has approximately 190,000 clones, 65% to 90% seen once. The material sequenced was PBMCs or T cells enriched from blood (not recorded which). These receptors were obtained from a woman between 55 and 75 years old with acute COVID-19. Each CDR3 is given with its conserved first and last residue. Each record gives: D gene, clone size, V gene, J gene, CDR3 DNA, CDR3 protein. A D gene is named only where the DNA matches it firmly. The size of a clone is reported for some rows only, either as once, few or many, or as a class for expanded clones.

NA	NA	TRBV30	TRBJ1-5	TGTGCCTGGAGTGTACTAGGGGGAGTGGTGGGGCCCCAGCATTTT	CAWSVLGGVVGPQHF
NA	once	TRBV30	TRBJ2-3	TGTGCCTGGTCCCTTCAGAGGGCAGATACGCAGTATTTT	CAWSLQRADTQYF
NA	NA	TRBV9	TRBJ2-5	TGTGCCAGCAGCGTAGGCGAGGAGACCCAGTACTTC	CASSVGEETQYF
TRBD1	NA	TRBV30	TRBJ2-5	TGTGCCTGGGTCCGACAGGGACGAGAGACCCAGTACTTC	CAWVRQGRETQYF
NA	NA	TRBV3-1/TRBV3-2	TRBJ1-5	TGTGCCAGCAGCCAAGATGGGACGGGGGGCCAGCCCCAGCATTTT	CASSQDGTGGQPQHF
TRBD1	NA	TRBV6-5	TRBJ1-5	TGTGCCAGCAGTTCCGCTGGGACAGCCGGCAATCAGCCCCAGCATTTT	CASSSAGTAGNQPQHF
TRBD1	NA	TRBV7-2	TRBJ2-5	TGTGCCAGCAGCAGAAGACAGGGGCAAGAGACCCAGTACTTC	CASSRRQGQETQYF
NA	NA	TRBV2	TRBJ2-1	TGTGCCACCGAGGTGACGAGACTTTACAATGAGCAGTTCTTC	CATEVTRLYNEQFF
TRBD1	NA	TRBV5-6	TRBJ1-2	TGTGCCAGCAGCTTCGTAATTACAGGGGGCGAGTATGGCTACACCTTC	CASSFVITGGEYGYTF
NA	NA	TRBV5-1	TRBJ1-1	TGCGCCAGCACGAGGGCCTCCGAGGGTGAAGCTTTCTTT	CASTRASEGEAFF
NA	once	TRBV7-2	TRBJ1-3	TGTGCCAGCAGCAGCTCCACAGGGTACCGTGGAAACACCATATATTTT	CASSSSTGYRGNTIYF
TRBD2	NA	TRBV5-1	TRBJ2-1	TGCGCCAGCAGCGGGCCACTAGCGGGGGGAACCAATGAGCAGTTCTTC	CASSGPLAGGTNEQFF
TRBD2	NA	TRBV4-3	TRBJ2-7	TGCGCCAGCAGCCAAGCAAGGCAGACTAGCGGGTTCTCCTACGAGCAGTACTTC	CASSQARQTSGFSYEQYF
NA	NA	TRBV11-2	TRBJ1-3	TGTGCCAGCATCCGAGGGCCGGGAAACACCATATATTTT	CASIRGPGNTIYF
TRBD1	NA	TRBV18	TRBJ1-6	TGTGCCAGCTCACCCCAGGGGGCCAATTCACCCCTCCACTTT	CASSPQGANSPLHF
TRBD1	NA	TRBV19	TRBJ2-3	TGTGCCAGTAATGAGTTAAGGGGGCCAGGGGATACGCAGTATTTT	CASNELRGPGDTQYF
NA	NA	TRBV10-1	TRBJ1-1	TGCGCCAGCAGTGATCGGGGAAGAACTGAAGCTTTCTTT	CASSDRGRTEAFF